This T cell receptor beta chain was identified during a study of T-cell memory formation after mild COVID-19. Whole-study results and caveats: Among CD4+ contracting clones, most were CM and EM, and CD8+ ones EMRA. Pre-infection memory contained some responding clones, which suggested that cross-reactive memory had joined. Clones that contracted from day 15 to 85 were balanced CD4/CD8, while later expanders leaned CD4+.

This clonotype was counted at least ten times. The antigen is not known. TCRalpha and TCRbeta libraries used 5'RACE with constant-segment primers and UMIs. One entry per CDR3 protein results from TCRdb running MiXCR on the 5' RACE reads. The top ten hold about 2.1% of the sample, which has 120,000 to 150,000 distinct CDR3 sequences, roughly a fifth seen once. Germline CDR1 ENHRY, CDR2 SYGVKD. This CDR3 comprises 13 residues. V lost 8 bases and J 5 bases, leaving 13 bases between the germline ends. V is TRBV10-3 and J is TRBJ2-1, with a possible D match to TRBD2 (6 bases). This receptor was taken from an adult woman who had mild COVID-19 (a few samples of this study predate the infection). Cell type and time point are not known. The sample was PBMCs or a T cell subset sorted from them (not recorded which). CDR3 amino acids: CAIGHGGDNEQFF. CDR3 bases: TGTGCCATCGGACACGGAGGGGACAATGAGCAGTTCTTC.